Presented here are 18 T cell receptor beta chains from one specimen sequenced in a study of HIV-infected patients and healthy controls. All unsorted peripheral T cells were captured because whole blood was used without fractionation. 500 ng RNA was reverse transcribed with alpha and beta constant-region primers. Using multiplexing indices, alpha and beta chain libraries were generated apart by chain-specific third strand synthesis. TCRdb re-called the 5' RACE reads through MiXCR, storing one row per CDR3 protein. This sample has 13,000 to 15,000 distinct CDR3 sequences, with 9.9% found just once. The sample taken for sequencing was blood. Receptors originate from an adult in good health.

The V and J genes are TRBV7-9 and TRBJ2-3; D gene uncertain. Germline CDR1 and CDR2: SEHNR and FQNEAQ (reference sequence). V lost 0 bases, J lost 4 bases, and 2 bases lay in between. This CDR3 is 12 amino acids long. CDR3 sequence: CASSLASDTQYF. CDR3 DNA sequence: TGTGCCAGCAGCTTAGCCTCAGATACGCAGTATTTT. The whole variable domain, filled in from reference TRBV7-9 and TRBJ2-3, reads DTGVSQNPRHKITKRGQNVTFRCDPISEHNRLYWYRQTLGQGPEFLTYFQNEAQLEKSRLLSDRFSAERPKGSFSTLEIQRTEQGDSAMYLCASSLASDTQYFGPGTRLTVL.

In this sample, this clonotype turned up a few times. V is TRBV7-9 and J is TRBJ1-1; a possible D gene is TRBD1 (5 bases). V shed 5 bases and J shed 7 bases, with 17 bases lying between them. Germline V gene sequence: CDR1 SEHNR, CDR2 FQNEAQ (reference sequence). The CDR3 totals 14 residues. The CDR3 region is CASSQTDTPREAFF. The CDR3 DNA is TGTGCCAGCAGCCAAACGGACACCCCCCGTGAAGCTTTCTTT.

This clonotype was detected a few times. This chain joins TRBV11-1 and TRBJ2-3; no definite D call. CDR1 and CDR2 (germline): SGHAT, FQDESV (reference sequence). V was cut by 3 bases and J by 1 base, with 5 bases left in between. The CDR3 has 13 residues. CDR3 amino acids: CASSFSGTDTQYF. The CDR3 bases are TGTGCCAGCAGCTTTTCTGGCACAGATACGCAGTATTTT.

This clonotype came up many times. The chain has TRBV20-1 and TRBJ2-1, with 13 bases identical to TRBD2. Germline CDR1 and CDR2: DFQATT and SNEGSKA (reference sequence). The length of the CDR3 is 20 residues. V dropped 2 bases and J dropped 0; count of bases not matched to a gene: 13. The CDR3 here is CSARTPPGTSGTSSYNEQFF. In DNA, the CDR3 is TGCAGTGCTAGAACCCCCCCCGGGACTAGCGGGACAAGCTCCTACAATGAGCAGTTCTTC.

This clonotype has only a few counts. The chain links TRBV29-1 to TRBJ2-3; the D gene is possibly TRBD1 (6 bases). V lost 3 bases to trimming and J lost 4 bases, with 11 bases between them. Looked up from germline, CDR1 is SQVTM and CDR2 is ANQGSEA. The CDR3 has 13 amino acids. CDR3 bases: TGCAGCGTTGAGGGAGAGGGGGCAGATACGCAGTATTTT. It codes for CSVEGEGADTQYF.

In its sample, this clonotype ranks as medium-sized (0.01 to 0.1%). The genes are TRBV28 and TRBJ1-4; D is unclear. V was trimmed by 5 bases and J by 8 bases, leaving 21 bases between them. Germline V gene data show CDR1 as MDHEN and CDR2 as SYDVKM. There are 16 residues in the CDR3. CDR3 loop: CASSESDTHTKEKLFF. CDR3 in DNA: TGTGCCAGCAGTGAAAGCGACACCCATACAAAGGAAAAACTGTTTTTT.

This clonotype has at least ten counts. Here the CDR3 DNA reads TGTGCCAGCAGCTCTGGGGACTTACTCACAGATACGCAGTATTTT. It codes for CASSSGDLLTDTQYF. The chain employs TRBV9 and TRBJ2-3; perhaps TRBD2 as D (6 bases). Germline V gene lookup returns CDR1 SGDLS and CDR2 YYNGEE. This CDR3 region has 15 residues. The V and J ends lost 4 bases and 2 bases respectively, with 14 bases between them.

This clonotype is classed as medium-sized. The CDR3 loop is CSASPRYGGIYEQYF. CDR3 nucleotide sequence: TGCAGTGCTAGCCCCCGGTACGGGGGAATCTACGAGCAGTACTTC. The chain combines TRBV20-1 with TRBJ2-7; the D gene is possibly TRBD2 (6 bases). With 3 bases removed from V and 3 bases from J, the gap between germline ends came to 18 bases. The germline gives CDR1 DFQATT, CDR2 SNEGSKA (reference sequence). The CDR3 totals 15 residues.

This clonotype counts as medium-sized. The rearrangement joins TRBV5-6 to TRBJ2-3; TRBD2 agrees at 13 bases. The germline gives CDR1 SGHDT, CDR2 YYEEEE. This CDR3 is 15 amino acids long. V gave up 4 bases and J gave up 5 bases; unmatched junction bases: 4. The CDR3 is CASSGTSGVLDTQYF. The DNA of the CDR3 is TGTGCCAGCAGCGGGACTAGCGGGGTCCTAGATACGCAGTATTTT.

This clonotype was recorded many times. The chain joins TRBV20-1 to TRBJ1-5; D perhaps matches TRBD1 (5 bases). Per the germline V gene, CDR1 is DFQATT and CDR2 is SNEGSKA (reference sequence). Deletions cut 1 base from V and 3 bases from J, with 10 bases between. This CDR3 spans 14 amino acids. CDR3 sequence: CSARVGGNNQPQHF. The CDR3 DNA reads TGCAGTGCTAGAGTGGGGGGTAACAATCAGCCCCAGCATTTT.

Ten or more counts support this clonotype. The chain has TRBV4-1 and TRBJ2-1; D is uncertain. The germline V gene encodes CDR1 MGHRA and CDR2 YSYEKL. The CDR3 length is 11 residues. V was shortened by 5 bases and J by 3 bases, with 2 bases between the two germline ends. This CDR3 is CASSYYNEQFF. In DNA, the CDR3 is TGCGCCAGCAGCTACTACAATGAGCAGTTCTTC.

This clonotype is medium-sized in the sample. This rearrangement joins TRBV29-1 to TRBJ2-1; D is unresolved. CDR3 length equals 14 residues. The germline V gene encodes CDR1 SQVTM and CDR2 ANQGSEA. V was cut by 2 bases and J by 3 bases, with 11 bases left in between. CDR3: CSVEILTLYNEQFF. For the CDR3, the DNA is TGCAGCGTTGAAATCCTTACCCTCTACAATGAGCAGTTCTTC.

This clonotype showed up just a few times. V and J are TRBV30 and TRBJ2-7; perhaps TRBD2 as D (6 bases). V dropped 2 bases and J dropped 7 bases, with 21 bases sitting between them. This CDR3 spans 15 amino acids. Germline V gives CDR1 GTSNPN, CDR2 SVGIG (reference sequence). CDR3 nucleotide sequence: TGTGCCTGGAGTCGGCCGGGAGCCTCATTGGGGGAGCAGTACTTC. Protein: CAWSRPGASLGEQYF.

Many counts were recorded for this clonotype. The chain combines TRBV2 with TRBJ2-5; TRBD2 matches 11 bases. Germline V gene sequence: CDR1 SNHLY, CDR2 FYNNEI. The CDR3 loop spans 14 amino acids. V gave up 5 bases and J gave up 2 bases; unmatched junction bases: 1. In DNA form, the CDR3 reads TGTGCCAGCAGTCCTAGCGGGGGGCAAGAGACCCAGTACTTC. Encoded protein: CASSPSGGQETQYF.

This clonotype has only a few counts. The chain links TRBV7-9 to TRBJ2-1; D perhaps matches TRBD1 (6 bases). The V end lost 3 bases, the J end lost 4 bases, and 13 bases lay between the germline ends. Germline V lookup: CDR1 SEHNR, CDR2 FQNEAQ (reference sequence). The CDR3 covers 15 residues. CDR3 sequence: CASSFRGGEYNEQFF. CDR3 DNA sequence: TGTGCCAGCAGCTTTAGAGGGGGAGAATACAATGAGCAGTTCTTC. The whole variable domain, filled in from reference TRBV7-9 and TRBJ2-1, reads DTGVSQNPRHKITKRGQNVTFRCDPISEHNRLYWYRQTLGQGPEFLTYFQNEAQLEKSRLLSDRFSAERPKGSFSTLEIQRTEQGDSAMYLCASSFRGGEYNEQFFGPGTRLTVL.

This clonotype appeared many times. CDR3 DNA sequence: TGTGCCAGCAGTTCCACCGGGACAGGGTTTTCGGATACGCAGTATTTT. It yields the protein CASSSTGTGFSDTQYF. This chain connects TRBV28 to TRBJ2-3; 9 bases align to TRBD1. The CDR3 is made up of 16 amino acids. Germline assignment: CDR1 MDHEN and CDR2 SYDVKM. With V trimmed by 4 bases and J by 6 bases, 11 bases remained unmatched.

The chain links TRBV6-4 to TRBJ2-7; TRBD2 matches at 10 bases. V was clipped by 6 bases and J by 1 base; unmatched bases: 9. The germline V gene has CDR1 MRHNA and CDR2 SNTAGT. The CDR3 runs 16 residues. In nucleotides, the CDR3 is TGTGCCAGCAGCAAAGATAGCGGGGGGCCTTCCTACGAGCAGTACTTC. It specifies CASSKDSGGPSYEQYF.

Ten or more counts support this clonotype. V gene TRBV15 combines with J gene TRBJ1-1; a weak D match, TRBD1 (5 bases). V was cut by 5 bases and J by 0 bases, with 7 bases left in between. Germline V gives CDR1 LNHNV, CDR2 YYDKDF (reference sequence). The CDR3 runs to 13 residues. CDR3 sequence: CATSAGLNTEAFF. For the CDR3, the DNA is TGTGCCACCAGCGCGGGACTGAACACTGAAGCTTTCTTT.